The rows below give T cell receptor beta chains drawn from one sample of a study of blood T cell repertoires in COVID-19. The protocol was immunoSEQ multiplex PCR, while the TCRdb copy is restricted to in-frame clones and leaves out a portion. In the table there are approximately 260,000 clones, 70% to 90% of which are singletons. Sequencing was performed on PBMCs or T cells enriched from blood (not recorded which). These receptors all stem from a woman between 35 and 50 years old with acute COVID-19. Both conserved end residues are part of each CDR3. D genes are given only for firm matches.

cdr3_length: 13; j_call: TRBJ2-7; v_call: TRBV14; d_call: TRBD2; cdr3_nt: TGTGCCAGCAGCCAAGTCTTAGCGGGGGAGCAGTACTTC; cdr3_aa: CASSQVLAGEQYF
cdr3_length: 14; j_call: TRBJ2-5; v_call: TRBV6-1; d_call: .; cdr3_nt: TGTGCCAGCAGTGAACTGCAGGGAGGAGAGACCCAGTACTTC; cdr3_aa: CASSELQGGETQYF
cdr3_length: 16; j_call: TRBJ2-5; v_call: TRBV7-6; d_call: TRBD2; cdr3_nt: TGTGCCAGCAGCTTAGTGGCGGGAGGGGGGCAAGAGACCCAGTACTTC; cdr3_aa: CASSLVAGGGQETQYF
cdr3_length: 14; j_call: TRBJ1-5; v_call: TRBV28; d_call: .; cdr3_nt: TGTGCCAGCAGGGAAGAACAGGGATATCAGCCCCAGCATTTT; cdr3_aa: CASREEQGYQPQHF
cdr3_length: 14; j_call: TRBJ2-5; v_call: TRBV7-9; d_call: .; cdr3_nt: TGTGCCAGCACCCCGGCAGGGGGGCAAGAGACCCAGTACTTC; cdr3_aa: CASTPAGGQETQYF
cdr3_length: 15; j_call: TRBJ2-7; v_call: TRBV30; d_call: TRBD1; cdr3_nt: TGTGCCTGGAGCGGTGTCGGGACAGGGGGCTACGAGCAGTACTTC; cdr3_aa: CAWSGVGTGGYEQYF
cdr3_length: 16; j_call: TRBJ2-7; v_call: TRBV11-1; d_call: TRBD2; cdr3_nt: TGTGCCAGCAGCGGACAAACTAGCGGGAGGGCCGGCGAGCAGTACTTC; cdr3_aa: CASSGQTSGRAGEQYF
cdr3_length: 16; j_call: TRBJ2-7; v_call: TRBV30; d_call: TRBD2; cdr3_nt: TGTGCCTGGACTCAACCGGGGGGACTTTCCTCCTACGAGCAGTACTTC; cdr3_aa: CAWTQPGGLSSYEQYF
cdr3_length: 11; j_call: TRBJ1-2; v_call: TRBV28; d_call: .; cdr3_nt: TGTGCCAGCACCTGGGGGGAGGGCTACACCTTC; cdr3_aa: CASTWGEGYTF
cdr3_length: 15; j_call: TRBJ1-1; v_call: TRBV27; d_call: .; cdr3_nt: TGTGCCAGCAGTCCCGTGGACAGACTTTACACTGAAGCTTTCTTT; cdr3_aa: CASSPVDRLYTEAFF
cdr3_length: 11; j_call: TRBJ1-1; v_call: TRBV10-3; d_call: .; cdr3_nt: TGTGCCATCAGTGAGTCGTCTCTAGCTTTCTTT; cdr3_aa: CAISESSLAFF